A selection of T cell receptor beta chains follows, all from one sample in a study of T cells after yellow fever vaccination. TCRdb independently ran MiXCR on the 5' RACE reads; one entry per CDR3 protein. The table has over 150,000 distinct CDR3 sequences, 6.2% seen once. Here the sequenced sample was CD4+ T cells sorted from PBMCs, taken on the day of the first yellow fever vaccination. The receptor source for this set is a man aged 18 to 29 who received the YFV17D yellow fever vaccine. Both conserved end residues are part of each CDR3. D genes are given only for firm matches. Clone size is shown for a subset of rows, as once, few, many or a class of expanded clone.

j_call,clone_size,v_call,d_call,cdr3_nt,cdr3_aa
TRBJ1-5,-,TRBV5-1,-,TGCGCCAGCAGCTTGGCGGCGGGTAGCAATCAGCCCCAGCATTTT,CASSLAAGSNQPQHF
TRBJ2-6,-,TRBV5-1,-,TGCGCCAGCAGCTCAAACATAACTGGGGCCAACGTCCTGACTTTC,CASSSNITGANVLTF
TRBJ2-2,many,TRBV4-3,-,TGCGCCAGCAGCCAAGTCGAGCTGTCCGGGGAGCTGTTTTTT,CASSQVELSGELFF
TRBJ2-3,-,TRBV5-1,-,TGCGCCAGCAGCTTCAACGGAGGCACAGATACGCAGTATTTT,CASSFNGGTDTQYF
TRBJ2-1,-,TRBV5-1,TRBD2,TGCGCCAGCGGCCCTAGCGGGGGCTCCTACAATGAGCAGTTCTTC,CASGPSGGSYNEQFF
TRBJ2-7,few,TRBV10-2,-,TGCGCCTGCTTACCGGGCTGGGCCTACGAGCAGTACTTC,CACLPGWAYEQYF
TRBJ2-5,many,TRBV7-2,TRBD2,TGTGCCAGCAGCTTAGCGACTAGCGGGGGCCAAGAGACCCAGTACTTC,CASSLATSGGQETQYF
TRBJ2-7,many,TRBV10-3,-,TGTGCCAGCATTCCGGGGCGGCAAACCTACGAGCAGTACTTC,CASIPGRQTYEQYF
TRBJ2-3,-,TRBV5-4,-,TGTGCCAGCAGCTTGGGGGGTAGCGACACAGATACGCAGTATTTT,CASSLGGSDTDTQYF
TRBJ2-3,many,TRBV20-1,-,TGCAGTGCCTTGAGGTCACGGGATACGCAGTATTTT,CSALRSRDTQYF
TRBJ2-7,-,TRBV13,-,TGTGCCAGCAGCCCCCTGGCCTACGAGCAGTACTTC,CASSPLAYEQYF
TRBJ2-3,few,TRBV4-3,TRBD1,TGCGCCAGCAGCCAGGACAGGGGATTTGGTGCAGATACGCAGTATTTT,CASSQDRGFGADTQYF
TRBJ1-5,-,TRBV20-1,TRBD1,TGCAGTGTTTCAACAGGGGGACGTGTTCAGCCCCAGCATTTT,CSVSTGGRVQPQHF
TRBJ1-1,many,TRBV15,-,TGTGCCACCAGCAAAGACAGCGTCCCTGAAGCTTTCTTT,CATSKDSVPEAFF
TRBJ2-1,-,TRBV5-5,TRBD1,TGTGCCACAAAACCGGGACAGGCCTACAATGAGCAGTTCTTC,CATKPGQAYNEQFF
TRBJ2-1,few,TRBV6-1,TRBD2,TGTGCCAGCAGATCCGGGACTAGAACGGGTGAGCAGTTCTTC,CASRSGTRTGEQFF
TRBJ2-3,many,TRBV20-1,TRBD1,TGCAGTGCTCGCGGGACAGGGGGCACAGATACGCAGTATTTT,CSARGTGGTDTQYF
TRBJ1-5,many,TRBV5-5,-,TGTGCCAGCAGCTTGAGTATGGCAGGGGGCAATCAGCCCCAGCATTTT,CASSLSMAGGNQPQHF
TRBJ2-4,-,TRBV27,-,TGTGCCAGCAGGCACTTGGGGCAAAAAAACATTCAGTACTTC,CASRHLGQKNIQYF
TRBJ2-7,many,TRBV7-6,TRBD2,TGTGCCAGCAGCTTACAGCGGGGGGGCTCCTACGAGCAGTACTTC,CASSLQRGGSYEQYF
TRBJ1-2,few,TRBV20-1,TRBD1,TGCAGTGCAGAGACAGGGGGCTATGGCTACACCTTC,CSAETGGYGYTF
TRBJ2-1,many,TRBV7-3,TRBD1,TGTGCCAGCAGCTTAATGGGGACAGGGAGAAGTGAGCGGTTCTTC,CASSLMGTGRSERFF
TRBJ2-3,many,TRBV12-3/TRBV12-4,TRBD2,TGTGCCAGCAGTTTCGGCGGGGGGGCCCGTGATACGCAGTATTTT,CASSFGGGARDTQYF
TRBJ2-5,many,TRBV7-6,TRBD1,TGTGCCAGCAGCCTGGACAGGGCAGGCGAGACCCAGTACTTC,CASSLDRAGETQYF
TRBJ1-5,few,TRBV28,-,TGTGCCAGCAGCCGACAGCGCCGGGGCAATCAGCCCCAGCATTTT,CASSRQRRGNQPQHF
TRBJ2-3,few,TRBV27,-,TGTGCCAGCGGGGGGTTGAGGGGGCGAGTCACAGATACGCAGTATTTT,CASGGLRGRVTDTQYF
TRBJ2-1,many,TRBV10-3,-,TGTGCCATCAGTGGTTCGCCTAGCTCCTACAATGAGCAGTTCTTC,CAISGSPSSYNEQFF
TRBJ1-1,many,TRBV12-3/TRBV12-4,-,TGTGCCAGCACTTCCCTCACTGAAGCTTTCTTT,CASTSLTEAFF
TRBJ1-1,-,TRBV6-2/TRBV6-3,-,TGTGCCAGCAGTTACTCCCGGATCCTGAACACTGAAGCTTTCTTT,CASSYSRILNTEAFF
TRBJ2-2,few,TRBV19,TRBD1,TGTGCCAGCCACAGGGGACGGGCCGGGGAGCTGTTTTTT,CASHRGRAGELFF
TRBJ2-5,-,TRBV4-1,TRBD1,TGCGCCAGCAGCCAAGTGATGAGAAGGGACAGAGACCAAGAGACCCAGTACTTC,CASSQVMRRDRDQETQYF
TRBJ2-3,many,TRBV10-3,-,TGTGCCATCAGTGAGCTGGGTCAGCTCGAGTCAGATACGCAGTATTTT,CAISELGQLESDTQYF
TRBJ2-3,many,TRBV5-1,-,TGCGCCAGCAGCGTCCGGGACTCGACAGATACGCAGTATTTT,CASSVRDSTDTQYF
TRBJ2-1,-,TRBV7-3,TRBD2,TGTGCCAGCAGCTTAAACAGCGGGGGGAGGGATGAGCAGTTCTTC,CASSLNSGGRDEQFF
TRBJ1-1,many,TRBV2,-,TGTGCCAGCAGTGAAGATGTGGGCATGAACACTGAAGCTTTCTTT,CASSEDVGMNTEAFF
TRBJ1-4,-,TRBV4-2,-,TGTGCCAGCAGCCAATCTAGACAAGAGGGAGAAAAACTGTTTTTT,CASSQSRQEGEKLFF